This T cell receptor beta chain was sequenced in a study of cytomegalovirus exposure and HLA in healthy donors. The study ran its PCR with 60 Vbeta and 13 Jbeta primers. This table comes from immunoSEQ multiplex PCR, and its TCRdb copy is limited to in-frame clones, with some not included. The sample consists of about 130,000 clones, about four fifths of them appearing once. Germline assignment: CDR1 SQVTM and CDR2 ANQGSEA. With 6 bases clipped from V and 5 bases from J, the junction kept 11 bases outside the gene matches. This CDR3 comprises 17 residues. The gene calls are TRBV29-1 and TRBJ2-3; 16 bases fit TRBD2. This clonotype originated in a man aged 30 to 39 in good health. Sequences were obtained from PBMCs. CDR3 sequence (DNA): TGCAGCGTCGGGACTAGCGGGAGGGCCAGGATACTAGATACGCAGTATTTT. It is translated as CSVGTSGRARILDTQYF.